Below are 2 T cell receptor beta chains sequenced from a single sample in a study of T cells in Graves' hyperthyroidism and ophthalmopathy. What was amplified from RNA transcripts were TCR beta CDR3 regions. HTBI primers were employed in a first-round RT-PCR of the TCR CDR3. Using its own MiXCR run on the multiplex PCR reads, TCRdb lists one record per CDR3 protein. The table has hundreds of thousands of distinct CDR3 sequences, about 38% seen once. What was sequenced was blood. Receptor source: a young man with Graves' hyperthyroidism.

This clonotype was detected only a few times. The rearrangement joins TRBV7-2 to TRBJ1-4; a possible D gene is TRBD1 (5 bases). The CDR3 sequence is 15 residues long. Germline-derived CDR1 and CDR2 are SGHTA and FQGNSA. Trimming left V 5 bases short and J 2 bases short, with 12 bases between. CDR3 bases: TGTGCCAGCAGCCCACTGGGACTGACTAATGAAAAACTGTTTTTT. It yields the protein CASSPLGLTNEKLFF. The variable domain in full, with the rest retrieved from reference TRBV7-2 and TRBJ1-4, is GAGVSQSPSNKVTEKGKDVELRCDPISGHTALYWYRQSLGQGLEFLIYFQGNSAPDKSGLPSDRFSAERTGGSVSTLTIQRTQQEDSAVYLCASSPLGLTNEKLFFGSGTQLSVL.

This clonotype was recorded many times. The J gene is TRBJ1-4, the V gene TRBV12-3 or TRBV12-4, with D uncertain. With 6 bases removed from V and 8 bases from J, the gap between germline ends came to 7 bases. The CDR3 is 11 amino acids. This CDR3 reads CASRLREKLFF. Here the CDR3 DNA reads TGTGCCAGCAGGCTCAGGGAAAAACTGTTTTTT.